A selection of T cell receptor beta chains follows, all from one sample in a study of T cell repertoires in cytomegalovirus infection. TCRdb re-called the reads with MiXCR, one entry per CDR3 protein. Of a few hundred thousand distinct CDR3 sequences listed, roughly 13% are singletons. Sequenced material: PBMCs. Receptors originate from a human donor in good health (CMV status not recorded). Some clones in this sample may be carry-over from other donors' samples. CDR3s include the opening cysteine and the closing phenylalanine or tryptophan. The order of the fields is D gene, clone size, J gene, V gene, CDR3 protein, CDR3 DNA. The D gene is left open where the match is weak. Not every row has a clone size; where given, it reads once, few, many or a size class.

-,-,TRBJ2-1,TRBV7-2,CASSALPRIVLF,TGTGCCAGCAGCGCCTTGCCTAGGATTGTGCTCTTC
-,many,TRBJ2-7,TRBV5-1,CASSLRSDLATHPYEQYF,TGCGCCAGCAGCCTCCGGAGCGATCTAGCGACCCATCCCTACGAGCAGTACTTC
-,few,TRBJ2-7,TRBV20-1,CSASEKPGKGDDEQYF,TGCAGTGCTAGTGAAAAACCAGGGAAGGGAGATGACGAGCAGTACTTC
TRBD2,-,TRBJ2-5,TRBV29-1,CSALAGGPETQYF,TGCAGCGCCCTCGCGGGAGGGCCAGAGACCCAGTACTTC
TRBD1,-,TRBJ2-1,TRBV6-1,CASSSDRGGNEQFF,TGTGCCAGCAGTTCCGACAGGGGTGGCAATGAGCAGTTCTTC
-,many,TRBJ1-4,TRBV10-3,CAISRGEVEKLFF,TGTGCCATCAGCAGGGGCGAGGTAGAAAAACTGTTTTTT
-,few,TRBJ1-1,TRBV6-2/TRBV6-3,CASSPLAWENTEAFF,TGTGCCAGCAGCCCCCTCGCTTGGGAGAACACTGAAGCTTTCTTT
TRBD1,many,TRBJ2-7,TRBV6-2/TRBV6-3,CASSPDRLSYEQYF,TGTGCCAGCAGTCCGGACAGGTTGTCCTACGAGCAGTACTTC
-,many,TRBJ2-7,TRBV12-3/TRBV12-4,CASTLPGQLYEQYF,TGTGCCAGCACCCTACCGGGACAACTCTACGAGCAGTACTTC
-,few,TRBJ2-7,TRBV20-1,CSARDRGGYEQYF,TGCAGTGCTAGAGACAGGGGAGGCTACGAGCAGTACTTC
-,-,TRBJ1-4,TRBV19,CASSLTATNENLFF,TGTGCCAGTAGCTTGACTGCAACTAATGAAAACCTGTTTTTT
TRBD2,-,TRBJ2-7,TRBV28,CASRNPGLSYEQYF,TGTGCCAGCAGAAATCCGGGACTATCCTACGAGCAGTACTTC
TRBD2,many,TRBJ2-5,TRBV7-6,CASSLVGSGGLRTQYF,TGTGCCAGCAGCTTAGTTGGTAGCGGGGGCCTCCGGACCCAGTACTTC
-,-,TRBJ1-3,TRBV20-1,CSALPLKDRPSGNTIYF,TGCAGTGCCCTACCCCTAAAAGACAGGCCCTCTGGAAACACCATATATTTT
-,-,TRBJ2-7,TRBV20-1,CSARDLGAFPYEQYF,TGCAGTGCTAGAGATCTCGGGGCCTTCCCCTACGAGCAGTACTTC
TRBD2,-,TRBJ2-1,TRBV29-1,CSVYFKRDGAYNEQFF,TGCAGCGTCTACTTCAAGCGGGATGGGGCCTACAATGAGCAGTTCTTC
-,-,TRBJ2-7,TRBV5-1,CASSLAPGEQYF,TGCGCCAGCAGCTTGGCCCCGGGAGAGCAGTACTTC
-,few,TRBJ2-5,TRBV4-3,CASSQGYQLKETQYF,TGCGCCAGCAGCCAAGGGTACCAGCTAAAAGAGACCCAGTACTTC
-,few,TRBJ2-1,TRBV6-2/TRBV6-3,CASSKDESYNEQFF,TGTGCCAGCAGCAAGGATGAATCCTACAATGAGCAGTTCTTC
-,many,TRBJ2-1,TRBV20-1,CSAKYSDNEQFF,TGCAGTGCTAAGTACAGTGACAATGAGCAGTTCTTC
TRBD1,few,TRBJ1-1,TRBV19,CASSPRTGATEAFF,TGTGCCAGTAGTCCCCGGACAGGGGCCACTGAAGCTTTCTTT
TRBD2,-,TRBJ2-1,TRBV18,CASSQQNPGGNEQFF,TGTGCCAGCTCACAGCAGAACCCGGGGGGCAATGAGCAGTTCTTC
TRBD2,-,TRBJ2-1,TRBV18,CASSPPVLAGIYNEQFF,TGTGCCAGCTCACCACCGGTATTAGCGGGCATTTACAATGAGCAGTTCTTC
-,many,TRBJ1-1,TRBV28,CASSIPRGRFGTEAFF,TGTGCCAGCAGTATACCCCGGGGGAGGTTCGGTACTGAAGCTTTCTTT
-,many,TRBJ2-1,TRBV10-3,CAISAPGTAIYNEQFF,TGTGCCATCAGTGCCCCCGGGACGGCAATATACAATGAGCAGTTCTTC
-,few,TRBJ2-7,TRBV12-3/TRBV12-4,CASRLSGYSYEQYF,TGTGCCAGCAGACTATCGGGATACTCCTACGAGCAGTACTTC
-,-,TRBJ1-2,TRBV19,CASIGVPLDYGYTF,TGTGCCAGTATAGGGGTCCCGCTCGACTATGGCTACACCTTC
TRBD2,many,TRBJ2-2,TRBV7-6,CASRTGRAFTGELFF,TGTGCCAGCAGGACCGGGAGGGCCTTCACCGGGGAGCTGTTTTTT
-,-,TRBJ1-3,TRBV20-1,CSARAEAGSRSGNTIYF,TGCAGTGCTAGAGCCGAAGCGGGCAGCCGCTCTGGAAACACCATATATTTT
TRBD2,-,TRBJ2-2,TRBV9,CASRTSGRGTGELFF,TGTGCCAGCAGGACTAGCGGGAGAGGCACCGGGGAGCTGTTTTTT
TRBD1,few,TRBJ1-4,TRBV29-1,CSVGTGRSNEKLFF,TGCAGCGTTGGGACAGGGAGATCTAATGAAAAACTGTTTTTT
-,many,TRBJ2-5,TRBV6-1,CASSEDSGTEYF,TGTGCCAGCAGTGAAGATTCCGGGACGGAGTACTTC
-,few,TRBJ2-7,TRBV29-1,CSVGSPYEQYF,TGCAGCGTTGGTAGTCCCTACGAGCAGTACTTC
-,few,TRBJ1-1,TRBV27,CASGRFVYTEAFF,TGTGCCAGCGGACGTTTTGTATACACTGAAGCTTTCTTT
TRBD2,many,TRBJ2-5,TRBV20-1,CSARTTSGRSQTQYF,TGCAGTGCTAGAACTACTAGCGGAAGATCGCAGACCCAGTACTTC
TRBD1,-,TRBJ1-2,TRBV6-8,CASSYSDRDNYGYTF,TGTGCCAGCAGTTACTCCGACAGGGACAACTATGGCTACACCTTC
-,few,TRBJ1-1,TRBV6-1,CASSRAPSTEAFF,TGTGCCAGCAGTAGGGCGCCGAGCACTGAAGCTTTCTTT
TRBD2,-,TRBJ2-5,TRBV5-1,CASSLGGGAETQYF,TGCGCCAGCAGCTTGGGCGGGGGGGCAGAGACCCAGTACTTC
-,few,TRBJ2-7,TRBV20-1,CSARGDSRLSSYEQYF,TGCAGTGCTAGGGGCGACAGCCGGCTTAGCTCCTACGAGCAGTACTTC
-,many,TRBJ2-1,TRBV12-3/TRBV12-4,CASSRAPGSYNEQFF,TGTGCCAGCAGTAGGGCGCCGGGGTCCTACAATGAGCAGTTCTTC